These 5 T cell receptor beta chains originate from one sample sequenced in a study of shared clonotypes between healthy human individuals. TCRdb's table, derived via immunoSEQ multiplex PCR, lists solely in-frame clones and lacks some. The data show approximately 1.5 million clones, 98% seen once. Input material: naive CD4+ T cells sorted from blood. Subset defined: CD45RA+ positively selected. The origin of the receptors is a man younger than 40 in good health.

The chain links TRBV7-9 to TRBJ1-2; D might be TRBD1 (6 bases). The CDR3 runs to 15 residues. Germline CDR1 reads SEHNR; CDR2 reads FQNEAQ (reference sequence). Between the trimmed V and J ends, which lost 5 bases and 0 bases, there was a span of 13 bases. CDR3 protein: CASSPPTGTNYGYTF. DNA of the CDR3: TGTGCCAGCAGCCCGCCGACAGGTACTAACTATGGCTACACCTTC. Drawing the rest from reference TRBV7-9 and TRBJ1-2, the complete variable domain is DTGVSQNPRHKITKRGQNVTFRCDPISEHNRLYWYRQTLGQGPEFLTYFQNEAQLEKSRLLSDRFSAERPKGSFSTLEIQRTEQGDSAMYLCASSPPTGTNYGYTFGSGTRLTVV.

This clone was observed a single time. The identical CDR3 is also encoded by other nucleotide sequences in the sample. The rearrangement joins TRBV5-1 to TRBJ1-1; 7 bases agree with TRBD1. V was clipped by 4 bases and J by 0 bases; unmatched bases: 0. The CDR3 totals 13 residues. Germline V gene sequence: CDR1 SGHRS, CDR2 YFSETQ. The CDR3 DNA follows: TGCGCCAGCAGCGACAGGGTGAACACTGAAGCTTTCTTT. This encodes CASSDRVNTEAFF.

V and J are TRBV5-4 and TRBJ1-1, with D hard to call. The germline CDR1 and CDR2 sequences are SGHNT and YYREEE (reference sequence). This CDR3 is built from 15 residues. V was shortened by 3 bases and J by 1 base, with 13 bases between the two germline ends. This CDR3 is CASSSRFDKNTEAFF. The CDR3 DNA is TGTGCCAGCAGCTCCCGGTTTGATAAGAACACTGAAGCTTTCTTT.

The chain has TRBV28 and TRBJ2-7; 9 bases line up with TRBD2. Germline CDR1 reads MDHEN; CDR2 reads SYDVKM. The CDR3 spans 14 residues. V lost 6 bases to trimming and J lost 3 bases; unmatched junction nucleotides: 6. CDR3 bases: TGTGCCAGCAGGCTAGCGGGATCCCACTACGAGCAGTACTTC. Protein: CASRLAGSHYEQYF.

V usage is TRBV11-2 and J usage is TRBJ2-7, with TRBD1 matching over 7 bases. After removal of 5 bases from V and 0 bases from J, the junction contained 10 bases not matched to a gene. Germline-derived CDR1 and CDR2 are SGHAT and FQNNGV. The CDR3 loop spans 16 amino acids. As DNA, the CDR3 is TGTGCCAGCAGCCAAGCCTCAGGGGGAGCCTCCTACGAGCAGTACTTC. The encoded protein is CASSQASGGASYEQYF.